Listed below are T cell receptor beta chains from one sample, sequenced in a study of cytomegalovirus exposure and HLA in healthy donors. Sequenced by immunoSEQ multiplex PCR; TCRdb stores in-frame clones only, minus some. The repertoire holds some 200,000 clones, with around 80% as singletons. Sequencing input: PBMCs. Receptors originate from a man aged 45-65 years in good health and CMV-seronegative. Each CDR3 is given with its conserved first and last residue. A D gene is named only where the DNA matches it firmly. The listing skips clone size in some rows; elsewhere it reads once, few, many or a size class.

V gene: TRBV19
CDR3 length: 17
J gene: TRBJ1-1
D gene: TRBD1
clone size: NA
CDR3 protein: CASTFRGRTGLTPEAFF
CDR3 DNA: TGTGCCAGTACTTTTAGGGGGCGGACAGGGTTGACCCCTGAAGCTTTCTTT

V gene: TRBV5-1
CDR3 length: 14
J gene: TRBJ2-2
D gene: NA
clone size: NA
CDR3 protein: CASSFVRNTGELFF
CDR3 DNA: TGCGCCAGCAGTTTTGTCAGGAACACCGGGGAGCTGTTTTTT

V gene: TRBV5-1
CDR3 length: 16
J gene: TRBJ2-7
D gene: TRBD1
clone size: NA
CDR3 protein: CASSLMGTGGSYEQYF
CDR3 DNA: TGCGCCAGCAGCTTAATGGGGACAGGGGGTTCTTACGAGCAGTACTTC

V gene: TRBV7-9
CDR3 length: 15
J gene: TRBJ2-3
D gene: NA
clone size: NA
CDR3 protein: CASSLGLDYQSTQYF
CDR3 DNA: TGTGCCAGCAGCTTGGGGCTGGACTATCAGTCTACGCAGTATTTT

V gene: TRBV11-2
CDR3 length: 17
J gene: TRBJ2-5
D gene: TRBD2
clone size: NA
CDR3 protein: CASSLRGAGQTQETQYF
CDR3 DNA: TGTGCCAGCAGCTTGCGGGGGGCGGGTCAAACTCAAGAGACCCAGTACTTC

V gene: TRBV5-1
CDR3 length: 18
J gene: TRBJ2-1
D gene: TRBD2
clone size: few
CDR3 protein: CASSLWQGGPGSYNEQFF
CDR3 DNA: TGCGCCAGCAGCTTGTGGCAGGGAGGGCCTGGCTCCTACAATGAGCAGTTCTTC

V gene: TRBV6-1
CDR3 length: 15
J gene: TRBJ1-1
D gene: NA
clone size: NA
CDR3 protein: CASIRAGRANTEAFF
CDR3 DNA: TGTGCCAGCATAAGGGCCGGCAGGGCGAACACTGAAGCTTTCTTT

V gene: TRBV28
CDR3 length: 14
J gene: TRBJ1-5
D gene: NA
clone size: NA
CDR3 protein: CASSPRAGAQPQHF
CDR3 DNA: TGTGCCAGCAGTCCTCGTGCGGGGGCTCAGCCCCAGCATTTT

V gene: TRBV4-1
CDR3 length: 14
J gene: TRBJ2-1
D gene: TRBD2
clone size: NA
CDR3 protein: CASSPTSGLNEQFF
CDR3 DNA: TGCGCCAGCAGCCCGACTAGCGGGCTTAATGAGCAGTTCTTC

V gene: TRBV5-4
CDR3 length: 14
J gene: TRBJ1-4
D gene: NA
clone size: few
CDR3 protein: CASSLGLGDEKLFF
CDR3 DNA: TGTGCCAGCAGCTTGGGGTTAGGAGATGAAAAACTGTTTTTT

V gene: TRBV30
CDR3 length: 15
J gene: TRBJ2-5
D gene: TRBD1
clone size: once
CDR3 protein: CAWQLGTGGQETQYF
CDR3 DNA: TGTGCCTGGCAACTCGGGACAGGGGGCCAAGAGACCCAGTACTTC

V gene: TRBV6-1
CDR3 length: 15
J gene: TRBJ1-2
D gene: NA
clone size: NA
CDR3 protein: CASSEGLTSLYGYTF
CDR3 DNA: TGTGCCAGCAGTGAAGGGTTGACAAGTCTCTATGGCTACACCTTC

V gene: TRBV2
CDR3 length: 13
J gene: TRBJ2-2
D gene: TRBD2
clone size: few
CDR3 protein: CAVKLAGPGELFF
CDR3 DNA: TGTGCCGTTAAGTTAGCGGGACCCGGGGAGCTGTTTTTT

V gene: TRBV9
CDR3 length: 14
J gene: TRBJ1-5
D gene: NA
clone size: NA
CDR3 protein: CASSVDGGRQPQHF
CDR3 DNA: TGTGCCAGCAGCGTAGATGGAGGGAGGCAGCCCCAGCATTTT

V gene: TRBV15
CDR3 length: 18
J gene: TRBJ2-3
D gene: TRBD2
clone size: NA
CDR3 protein: CATSRDRTGRANTDTQYF
CDR3 DNA: TGTGCCACCAGCAGAGATCGAACCGGGAGGGCAAACACAGATACGCAGTATTTT

V gene: TRBV30
CDR3 length: 15
J gene: TRBJ2-5
D gene: TRBD2
clone size: NA
CDR3 protein: CAWSVRASGKETQYF
CDR3 DNA: TGTGCCTGGAGTGTACGGGCTAGCGGGAAAGAGACCCAGTACTTC

V gene: TRBV28
CDR3 length: 12
J gene: TRBJ2-7
D gene: TRBD1
clone size: NA
CDR3 protein: CASTGTGGLEYF
CDR3 DNA: TGTGCCAGTACCGGGACAGGGGGCTTGGAGTACTTC

V gene: TRBV4-1
CDR3 length: 16
J gene: TRBJ1-4
D gene: NA
clone size: NA
CDR3 protein: CASSQASGATNEKLFF
CDR3 DNA: TGCGCCAGCAGCCAAGCCTCCGGGGCAACTAATGAAAAACTGTTTTTT

V gene: TRBV11-2
CDR3 length: 13
J gene: TRBJ1-5
D gene: NA
clone size: NA
CDR3 protein: CASSLVEDQPQHF
CDR3 DNA: TGTGCCAGCAGCTTAGTCGAGGATCAGCCCCAGCATTTT

V gene: TRBV19
CDR3 length: 15
J gene: TRBJ2-7
D gene: TRBD1
clone size: NA
CDR3 protein: CASSIGQGSTYEQYF
CDR3 DNA: TGTGCCAGTAGTATAGGACAGGGGTCGACCTACGAGCAGTACTTC

V gene: TRBV2
CDR3 length: 13
J gene: TRBJ1-5
D gene: NA
clone size: NA
CDR3 protein: CASSRDSGQPQHF
CDR3 DNA: TGTGCCAGCAGCCGGGACTCTGGTCAGCCCCAGCATTTT

V gene: TRBV6-1
CDR3 length: 15
J gene: TRBJ2-7
D gene: NA
clone size: once
CDR3 protein: CASSENRGNTYEQYF
CDR3 DNA: TGTGCCAGCAGTGAGAATCGGGGAAATACCTACGAGCAGTACTTC